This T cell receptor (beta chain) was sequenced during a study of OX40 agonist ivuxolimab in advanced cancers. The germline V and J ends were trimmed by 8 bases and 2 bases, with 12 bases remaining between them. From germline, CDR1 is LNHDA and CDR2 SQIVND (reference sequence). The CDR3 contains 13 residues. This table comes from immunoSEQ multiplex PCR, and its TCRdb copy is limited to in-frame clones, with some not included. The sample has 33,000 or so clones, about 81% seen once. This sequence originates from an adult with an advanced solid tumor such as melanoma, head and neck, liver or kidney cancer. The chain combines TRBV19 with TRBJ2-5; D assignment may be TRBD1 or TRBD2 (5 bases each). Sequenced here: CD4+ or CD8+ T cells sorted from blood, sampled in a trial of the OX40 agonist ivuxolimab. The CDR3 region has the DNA TGTGCCAGTGGGAAGGGACCACAAGAGACCCAGTACTTC. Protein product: CASGKGPQETQYF.